The 21 T cell receptor beta chains given below trace back to one sample, sequenced in a study of T-cell memory formation after mild COVID-19. In TCRdb, the 5' RACE reads were re-called with MiXCR into one record per CDR3 protein. Of approximately 230,000 distinct CDR3 sequences listed, roughly 15% are singletons. Sequenced input: PBMCs or a T cell subset sorted from them (not recorded which). The source of these receptors is a man aged 18-30 years who had mild COVID-19 (a few samples of this study predate the infection). Cell type and time point are not known.

V is TRBV24-1 and J is TRBJ2-2, with 8 bases fitting TRBD1. V shed 3 bases and J 7 bases; nucleotides not matched to a gene: 6. Germline CDR1 is KGHDR and CDR2 is SFDVKD. The CDR3 is made up of 15 amino acids. CDR3 DNA: TGTGCCACCAGTGATCCGAGGGACAGGCTCGGGGAGCTGTTTTTT. Protein product: CATSDPRDRLGELFF.

The gene calls are TRBV7-6 and TRBJ2-2; TRBD2 is a possible D gene (6 bases). CDR1 and CDR2 from the germline V gene are SGHVS and FNYEAQ. This CDR3 spans 15 amino acids. The V end was cut by 2 bases, the J end by 4 bases, with 11 bases between. The CDR3 reads CASSLRAGTTGELFF. CDR3 bases: TGTGCCAGCAGCTTACGGGCGGGAACCACCGGGGAGCTGTTTTTT. The variable domain in full, with the rest retrieved from reference TRBV7-6 and TRBJ2-2, is GAGVSQSPRYKVTKRGQDVALRCDPISGHVSLYWYRQALGQGPEFLTYFNYEAQQDKSGLPNDRFSAERPEGSISTLTIQRTEQRDSAMYRCASSLRAGTTGELFFGEGSRLTVL.

This clonotype appeared a few times. V gene TRBV30 combines with J gene TRBJ1-1; D unresolved. Trimming pared 4 bases from V and 7 bases from J, leaving 13 bases between. The CDR3 sequence is 12 residues long. The germline CDR1 and CDR2 sequences are GTSNPN and SVGIG (reference sequence). The CDR3 spells CAWMNRALEAFF. In nucleotides, the CDR3 is TGTGCCTGGATGAACAGAGCCCTTGAAGCTTTCTTT.

The chain links TRBV9 to TRBJ1-1; a weak D match, TRBD1 (5 bases). This CDR3 spans 14 amino acids. Per the germline V gene, CDR1 is SGDLS and CDR2 is YYNGEE. Trimming took off 3 bases at V and 7 bases at J, with 16 bases between the two ends. CDR3 in DNA: TGTGCCAGCAGCGCCACGCTCCGGGACCGTGAAGCTTTCTTT. Its translation is CASSATLRDREAFF.

The gene calls are TRBV7-2 and TRBJ2-3; D might be TRBD2 (5 bases). Deletions cut 5 bases from V and 0 bases from J, with 12 bases between. The CDR3 has 15 residues. The germline gives CDR1 SGHTA, CDR2 FQGNSA. The CDR3 loop is CASSKRAGSTDTQYF. DNA of the CDR3: TGTGCCAGCAGCAAACGGGCGGGCAGCACAGATACGCAGTATTTT.

This clonotype has more than one count but fewer than ten. The chain carries TRBV15 and TRBJ2-7, with 7 bases lining up with TRBD1. J was trimmed by 3 bases and V by 1 base; bases with no gene match: 0. CDR3 length: 13 residues. Germline values: CDR1 LNHNV, CDR2 YYDKDF (reference sequence). CDR3 loop: CATSRGDSYEQYF. CDR3 nucleotide sequence: TGTGCCACCAGCAGAGGGGACAGCTACGAGCAGTACTTC. The full variable domain, rest sourced from reference TRBV15 and TRBJ2-7, is DAMVIQNPRYQVTQFGKPVTLSCSQTLNHNVMYWYQQKSSQAPKLLFHYYDKDFNNEADTPDNFQSRRPNTSFCFLDIRSPGLGDTAMYLCATSRGDSYEQYFGPGTRLTVT.

The chain couples TRBV7-3 to TRBJ1-1, with D hard to call. Germline V gene lookup returns CDR1 SGHTA and CDR2 FQGTGA. This CDR3 comprises 14 residues. V gave up 2 bases and J gave up 7 bases, with 14 bases separating them. CDR3 sequence reads: CASSLVPAPNEAFF. The CDR3 DNA reads TGTGCCAGCAGCTTAGTCCCGGCCCCCAATGAAGCTTTCTTT.

CDR3 loop: CASSVSQTNTIYF. The DNA for the CDR3 is TGTGCCAGCAGCGTATCGCAGACGAACACCATATATTTT. This chain uses TRBV9 with TRBJ1-3; D gene ambiguous. Trimming shortened V by 1 base and J by 7 bases, and 9 bases separated the two germline ends. The CDR3 has 13 residues. CDR1 is SGDLS, CDR2 YYNGEE, per germline. The full variable domain, in which reference TRBV9 and TRBJ1-3 provide the parts outside the CDR3, is DSGVTQTPKHLITATGQRVTLRCSPRSGDLSVYWYQQSLDQGLQFLIQYYNGEERAKGNILERFSAQQFPDLHSELNLSSLELGDSALYFCASSVSQTNTIYFGEGSWLTVV.

This chain joins TRBV24-1 and TRBJ2-5, with 8 nucleotides matching TRBD1. The CDR3 runs 15 residues. Trimming took 4 bases from V and 5 from J; bases not matched to a gene: 8. Germline lookup yields CDR1 KGHDR and CDR2 SFDVKD. The chain's CDR3 is CATSDPGGPEETQYF. The CDR3 coding sequence is TGTGCCACCAGTGACCCAGGGGGCCCGGAGGAGACCCAGTACTTC.

The DNA for the CDR3 is TGTGCCAGCAGCGTGGGACTAGCGGGGACGGAGCAGTTCTTC. As protein: CASSVGLAGTEQFF. The chain links TRBV9 to TRBJ2-1; 13 bases map to TRBD2. V lost 2 bases to trimming and J lost 10 bases; unmatched junction nucleotides: 3. The CDR3 totals 14 residues. Germline V CDR1 and CDR2: SGDLS, YYNGEE. The full variable domain, its missing parts supplied by reference TRBV9 and TRBJ2-1, is DSGVTQTPKHLITATGQRVTLRCSPRSGDLSVYWYQQSLDQGLQFLIQYYNGEERAKGNILERFSAQQFPDLHSELNLSSLELGDSALYFCASSVGLAGTEQFFGPGTRLTVL.

Only a few counts were recorded for this clonotype. The J gene is TRBJ2-7, the V gene TRBV6-6, with 11 bases matching TRBD2. The germline V gene encodes CDR1 MNHNY and CDR2 SVGAGI (reference sequence). The CDR3 is 16 amino acids. The CDR3 spells CASSDSRTSGGYEQYV. As DNA, the CDR3 is TGTGCCAGCAGTGACTCTCGTACTAGCGGGGGTTACGAGCAGTACGTC.

The chain joins TRBV5-1 to TRBJ2-5, with D unresolved. Trimming pared 4 bases from V and 6 bases from J, leaving 10 bases between. The CDR3 totals 12 residues. The germline V gene encodes CDR1 SGHRS and CDR2 YFSETQ. Here the CDR3 reads CASSPGHQTQYF. The CDR3 DNA reads TGCGCCAGCAGCCCAGGTCACCAGACCCAGTACTTC.

This clonotype appeared a few times. V and J are TRBV3-1 and TRBJ1-6; D gene unclear. This CDR3 is built from 14 residues. V gave up 0 bases and J gave up 14 bases, with 14 bases separating them. Germline CDR1 and CDR2: LGHDT and YNNKEL (reference sequence). The chain's CDR3 is CASSQDAGRLSLHF. The CDR3 nucleotides are TGTGCCAGCAGCCAAGACGCTGGGCGGCTATCCCTCCACTTT.

In this sample, this clonotype turned up a few times. V and J are TRBV2 and TRBJ1-4; 7 bases are shared with TRBD1. The CDR3 consists of 12 residues. Germline V gene data show CDR1 as SNHLY and CDR2 as FYNNEI. The ends lost 6 bases at V and 16 bases at J; junction bases unmatched: 11. CDR3 in amino acids: CASRPEGPGGFF. CDR3 bases: TGTGCCAGCAGACCCGAAGGGCCAGGGGGGTTTTTT.

This clonotype has only a few counts. The chain uses TRBV5-6 and TRBJ1-2; 7 positions match TRBD1. Germline CDR1 SGHDT, CDR2 YYEEEE. The CDR3 length is 13 residues. V was pared by 0 bases and J by 8 bases, with 4 bases of the junction left unmatched. This CDR3 is CASSLGQGRGYTF. CDR3 nucleotides: TGTGCCAGCAGCTTGGGACAGGGTCGAGGCTACACCTTC.

The V and J genes are TRBV10-3 and TRBJ2-3, with TRBD2 matching over 8 bases. Germline CDR1 ENHRY, CDR2 SYGVKD. Germline trimming cut 4 bases from V and 0 bases from J; bases unmatched to any gene: 6. CDR3 length equals 16 residues. CDR3 DNA: TGTGCCATCAGTGTTGAACTAGCGGCGAGCACAGATACGCAGTATTTT. It specifies CAISVELAASTDTQYF.

This CDR3 is CASSPQEDEAFF. The CDR3 coding sequence is TGTGCCAGCTCACCACAGGAGGATGAAGCTTTCTTT. The chain recombines TRBV18 with TRBJ1-1; D remains unclear. V lost 1 base to trimming and J lost 7 bases, with 7 bases between them. The V gene's germline CDR1 is KGHSH and CDR2 LQKENI. CDR3 length: 12 residues.

V and J are TRBV6-5 and TRBJ1-1, with D maybe TRBD1 (5 bases). Trimming left V 7 bases short and J 0 bases short, with 15 bases between. The CDR3 has 15 amino acids. Germline-derived CDR1 and CDR2 are MNHEY and SVGAGI. The CDR3 nucleotides are TGTGCCAGCACGGGGGGACCGCCACTGAACACTGAAGCTTTCTTT. Its protein product is CASTGGPPLNTEAFF.

V gene TRBV2 combines with J gene TRBJ1-1, with D possibly being TRBD1 (5 bases). Trimming took 6 bases from V and 1 from J, leaving 12 bases between them. CDR1 is SNHLY, CDR2 FYNNEI, per germline. This CDR3 is built from 14 residues. The CDR3 protein is CASSFGGRNTEAFF. The DNA of the CDR3 is TGTGCCAGCAGCTTTGGGGGGAGGAACACTGAAGCTTTCTTT.

The chain uses TRBV7-3 and TRBJ1-2; D is uncertain. The CDR3 extends over 16 amino acids. The V gene's germline CDR1 is SGHTA and CDR2 FQGTGA. Trimming left V 2 bases short and J 5 bases short, with 18 bases between. The DNA of the CDR3 is TGTGCCAGCAGCTTAGGCCACAGAAACTCGGGATATGGCTACACCTTC. This translates into CASSLGHRNSGYGYTF.

The genes are TRBV20-1 and TRBJ2-1, with 7 bases aligning to TRBD2. The CDR3 runs 16 residues. The J segment lost 0 bases and the V segment lost 0 bases, leaving 5 bases of the junction unmatched. Germline CDR1 is DFQATT and CDR2 is SNEGSKA (reference sequence). This chain's CDR3 is CSARDPGGSSYNEQFF. Here the CDR3 DNA reads TGCAGTGCTAGAGACCCCGGGGGGAGCTCCTACAATGAGCAGTTCTTC.